The clone carrying this T cell receptor beta chain has a count of ten or more. Its antigen is undetermined. The data are from a study of naive and memory T cell subsets. Study results and caveats: TCR abundance followed a power law differing between naive and memory subsets. Naive repertoires, especially CD8, held a few larger clonotypes, possibly memory cells re-expressing CD45RA.

Both TRBC1 and TRBC2 were covered by a beta constant-region primer of two equimolar oligonucleotides. Four rounds of PCR amplified the ligated cDNA using nested alpha and beta constant-region primers plus SP2. TCRdb re-analysed the UMI-ligation and nested PCR reads in MiXCR, keeping a single row per CDR3 protein. The sample records 140,000 to 150,000 distinct CDR3 sequences, about 18% being singletons. With 11 bases removed from V and 5 bases from J, the gap between germline ends came to 19 bases. CDR3 length equals 13 residues. The V gene's germline CDR1 is SGHAT and CDR2 FQNNGV. Sequencing used naive CD4+ T cells from blood. V is TRBV11-2 and J is TRBJ2-7; tentative D call: TRBD1 (5 bases). This receptor was identified in a human donor in good health. The CDR3 protein is CAWAPQGFNEQYF. CDR3 coding DNA: TGTGCCTGGGCCCCTCAGGGTTTCAACGAGCAGTACTTC.